The 25 T cell receptor beta chains below come from one sample, sequenced in a study of T-cell memory formation after mild COVID-19. TCRdb recomputed calls from the 5' RACE reads with MiXCR, one row per CDR3 protein. The sample records under 150,000 distinct CDR3 sequences, approximately 15% being singletons. The sample taken for sequencing was PBMCs or a T cell subset sorted from them (not recorded which). The source of these receptors is an adult woman who had mild COVID-19 (a few samples of this study predate the infection). Cell type and time point are not known.

The V and J genes are TRBV5-1 and TRBJ2-2; the D is unclear. This CDR3 spans 14 amino acids. Trimming stripped 0 bases from V and 3 bases from J, with 6 bases between. Germline CDR1 SGHRS, CDR2 YFSETQ. In DNA, the CDR3 is TGCGCCAGCAGCTTGGCCTATCACACCGGGGAGCTGTTTTTT. Translated, it gives CASSLAYHTGELFF. Full variable domain (missing parts from reference TRBV5-1 and TRBJ2-2): KAGVTQTPRYLIKTRGQQVTLSCSPISGHRSVSWYQQTPGQGLQFLFEYFSETQRNKGNFPGRFSGRQFSNSRSEMNVSTLELGDSALYLCASSLAYHTGELFFGEGSRLTVL.

The chain couples TRBV29-1 to TRBJ2-1; D is ambiguous. V was cut by 0 bases and J by 7 bases, with 13 bases left in between. CDR1 is SQVTM and CDR2 is ANQGSEA in the germline V gene. The CDR3 loop spans 14 amino acids. DNA of the CDR3: TGCAGCGTTGAAGACCCAAAGGATTTGAATGAGCAGTTCTTC. Its translation: CSVEDPKDLNEQFF.

The V call is TRBV7-8, the J call TRBJ2-6; no reliable D call. Trimming shortened V by 1 base and J by 10 bases, and 8 bases separated the two germline ends. The CDR3 totals 13 residues. Germline V CDR1 and CDR2: SGHVS, FQNEAQ. CDR3 DNA sequence: TGTGCCAGCAGCTTAGGGCAGAGGAACGTCCTGACTTTC. Translated, it gives CASSLGQRNVLTF.

There are a few counts of this clonotype. The J gene is TRBJ2-5, the V gene TRBV24-1, with unresolved D. V was clipped by 0 bases and J by 5 bases, with 9 bases between them. CDR3 size: 14 residues. The germline V gene encodes CDR1 KGHDR and CDR2 SFDVKD. CDR3 in DNA: TGTGCCACCAGTGATTTGTTGGAAGGGGAGACCCAGTACTTC. Encoded protein: CATSDLLEGETQYF.

This clonotype was counted only a few times. The CDR3 nucleotides are TGTGCCAGCAGCCAAGGGGAAGCTCAGGACGAGCAGTACTTC. This translates into CASSQGEAQDEQYF. This sequence joins TRBV4-2 and TRBJ2-7; D unclear. This CDR3 is 14 amino acids long. V lost 1 base and J 5 bases, leaving 12 bases between the germline ends. Per germline, CDR1 LGHNA and CDR2 YNFKEQ.

V and J are TRBV6-5 and TRBJ2-7, with D possibly being TRBD2 (5 bases). CDR3 size: 13 residues. V dropped 3 bases and J dropped 5 bases, with 11 bases sitting between them. Germline CDR1 reads MNHEY; CDR2 reads SVGAGI. The CDR3 DNA is TGTGCCAGCAGTTATGAGGGTCCGGACGAGCAGTACTTC. Amino acids: CASSYEGPDEQYF.

This chain links TRBV12-3 or TRBV12-4 with TRBJ2-5, with D possibly matching TRBD1 (6 bases). This CDR3 region has 14 residues. Trimming took 3 bases from V and 5 from J, leaving 13 bases between them. CDR3 amino acids: CASSFGTGSETQYF. The CDR3 nucleotides are TGTGCCAGCAGTTTTGGTACAGGGAGCGAGACCCAGTACTTC.

The V gene is TRBV5-8, the J gene TRBJ1-5; D gene uncertain. The germline V gene encodes CDR1 SGHTS and CDR2 YDEGEE. Trimming removed 3 bases at V and 0 bases at J, with 16 bases between. This CDR3 comprises 17 residues. As DNA, the CDR3 is TGTGCCAGCAGCTCCCCGTCGAAGTTTTATAGCAATCAGCCCCAGCATTTT. Amino acids: CASSSPSKFYSNQPQHF.

The V gene is TRBV2, the J gene TRBJ2-7; no definite D call. With 1 base removed from V and 1 base from J, the gap between germline ends came to 8 bases. This CDR3 contains 14 residues. Germline V lookup: CDR1 SNHLY, CDR2 FYNNEI. CDR3 protein: CASSEGRQSYEQYF. For the CDR3, the DNA is TGTGCCAGCAGTGAAGGTCGGCAGTCCTACGAGCAGTACTTC.

This clonotype was counted only a few times. The chain is built from TRBV5-1 and TRBJ2-7, with D possibly called TRBD1 or TRBD2 (6 bases each). The germline CDR1 and CDR2 sequences are SGHRS and YFSETQ. V shed 4 bases and J shed 0 bases, with 11 bases lying between them. This CDR3 spans 14 amino acids. The chain's CDR3 is CASSPGAGSYEQYF. The CDR3 DNA reads TGCGCCAGCAGCCCGGGGGCCGGCTCCTACGAGCAGTACTTC.

This clonotype was detected a few times. The chain couples TRBV18 to TRBJ2-7; D is unresolved. The CDR3 extends over 12 amino acids. Per the germline V gene, CDR1 is KGHSH and CDR2 is LQKENI. V was shortened by 1 base and J by 5 bases, with 6 bases between the two germline ends. CDR3 sequence: CASSPQEHEQYF. DNA for the CDR3: TGTGCCAGCTCACCACAGGAGCACGAGCAGTACTTC.

The sample holds many counts of this clonotype. The gene calls are TRBV29-1 and TRBJ2-5, with TRBD2 matching over 9 bases. The germline gives CDR1 SQVTM, CDR2 ANQGSEA. This CDR3 contains 12 residues. V lost 6 bases to trimming and J lost 7 bases; unmatched junction nucleotides: 6. DNA for the CDR3: TGCAGCGTGGAGGGACTAGCCGCGACCCAGTACTTC. Translating gives CSVEGLAATQYF.

The gene calls are TRBV6-2 or TRBV6-3 and TRBJ2-5; 8 bases map to TRBD1. From germline, CDR1 is MNHEY and CDR2 SVGEGT. This CDR3 spans 14 amino acids. With 4 bases clipped from V and 4 bases from J, the junction kept 5 bases outside the gene matches. The chain's CDR3 is CASSFGGTGETQYF. CDR3 in DNA: TGTGCCAGCAGTTTTGGAGGGACAGGAGAGACCCAGTACTTC.

This clonotype was counted ten times or more. The chain links TRBV5-1 to TRBJ1-5; perhaps TRBD1 as D (6 bases). The germline V gene has CDR1 SGHRS and CDR2 YFSETQ. This CDR3 comprises 15 residues. V was trimmed by 5 bases and J by 3 bases, leaving 15 bases between them. The CDR3 sequence: CASSPQGLNNQPQHF. DNA for the CDR3: TGCGCCAGCAGTCCACAGGGCCTCAACAATCAGCCCCAGCATTTT.

This clonotype showed up just a few times. V usage is TRBV3-1 and J usage is TRBJ1-1; perhaps TRBD1 as D (5 bases). The germline V gene has CDR1 LGHDT and CDR2 YNNKEL (reference sequence). CDR3 length: 17 amino acids. The V end was cut by 3 bases, the J end by 0 bases, with 17 bases between. CDR3 nucleotides: TGTGCCAGCAGCCATACGGCAGGGTGGGAGATGAACACTGAAGCTTTCTTT. Its protein is CASSHTAGWEMNTEAFF. Based on the CDR3 plus reference TRBV3-1 and TRBJ1-1, the full variable domain is DTAVSQTPKYLVTQMGNDKSIKCEQNLGHDTMYWYKQDSKKFLKIMFSYNNKELIINETVPNRFSPKSPDKAHLNLHINSLELGDSAVYFCASSHTAGWEMNTEAFFGQGTRLTVV.

In this sample, this clonotype turned up a few times. V is TRBV20-1 and J is TRBJ1-5, with D possibly being TRBD1 (5 bases). The CDR3 covers 15 residues. V lost 3 bases, J lost 5 bases, and 17 bases lay in between. From germline, CDR1 is DFQATT and CDR2 SNEGSKA (reference sequence). The CDR3 sequence is CSASVSTDTYQPQHF. In DNA form, the CDR3 reads TGCAGTGCTAGTGTTTCGACAGACACCTATCAGCCCCAGCATTTT.

The chain is built from TRBV19 and TRBJ2-5; the D is unclear. The germline V gene has CDR1 LNHDA and CDR2 SQIVND (reference sequence). Between the trimmed V and J ends, which lost 3 bases and 4 bases, there was a span of 9 bases. The CDR3 is 13 residues long. The CDR3 here is CASSIPGGETQYF. The CDR3 DNA reads as TGTGCCAGTAGTATCCCCGGCGGAGAGACCCAGTACTTC.

This clonotype was detected many times. The rearrangement uses TRBV5-1 and TRBJ2-1; D is possibly TRBD1 (6 bases). The CDR3 is made up of 15 amino acids. Trimming cost V 4 bases and J 5 bases, with 16 bases left between them. CDR1 SGHRS and CDR2 YFSETQ come from the germline V gene. CDR3 DNA sequence: TGCGCCAGCAGCCCCACCGGGACAAACAACAATGAGCAGTTCTTC. This gives the protein CASSPTGTNNNEQFF.

This clonotype was found a few times. This rearrangement joins TRBV2 to TRBJ2-1; D perhaps matches TRBD2 (6 bases). V dropped 1 base and J dropped 13 bases, with 23 bases sitting between them. Germline V gene lookup returns CDR1 SNHLY and CDR2 FYNNEI. The CDR3 sequence is 16 residues long. The DNA of the CDR3 is TGTGCCAGCAGTGAAGAGGACTATTGGTCCGGGGGAGAACAGTTCTTC. Amino acid sequence: CASSEEDYWSGGEQFF.

The table lists this clonotype with many counts. The CDR3 here is CASSLAGYTDTQYF. CDR3 in DNA: TGTGCCAGCAGCCTAGCGGGGTACACAGATACGCAGTATTTT. The chain joins TRBV12-3 or TRBV12-4 to TRBJ2-3, with 9 bases aligning to TRBD2. The CDR3 runs to 14 residues. The V segment lost 6 bases and the J segment 2 bases; nucleotides outside the gene matches: 3.

A remark on this clonotype: Sequence at one end of the junction differs from germline and may be a read error. The CDR3 DNA reads TGTGCCAGCAGATTAGCGGGCGCAGATACGCAGTATTTT. It is translated as CASRLAGADTQYF. This chain joins TRBV7-8 and TRBJ2-3, with 7 bases lining up with TRBD2. CDR3 length: 13 amino acids. Germline V gives CDR1 SGHVS, CDR2 FQNEAQ.

The chain couples TRBV27 to TRBJ2-7, with no clear D. The CDR3 has 16 amino acids. V lost 5 bases to trimming and J lost 1 base, with 18 bases between them. In germline, CDR1 is MNHEY, CDR2 SMNVEV (reference sequence). The CDR3 loop reads CASSRAYGRQSYEQYF. DNA of the CDR3: TGTGCCAGCAGTCGGGCCTACGGGCGGCAGTCCTACGAGCAGTACTTC.

The chain has TRBV5-1 and TRBJ2-5; possibly TRBD1 or TRBD2 for D (5 bases each). Germline CDR1 is SGHRS and CDR2 is YFSETQ. CDR3 size: 15 residues. The germline V and J ends were trimmed by 0 bases and 2 bases, with 11 bases remaining between them. The CDR3 protein is CASSLEGRTQETQYF. CDR3 sequence (DNA): TGCGCCAGCAGCTTGGAGGGACGTACGCAAGAGACCCAGTACTTC.

This clonotype was detected a few times. The CDR3 DNA follows: TGTGCCAGCAGTTATTATAGTGGGGTTGTTCGGGAGACCCAGTACTTC. Protein product: CASSYYSGVVRETQYF. V and J are TRBV6-2 or TRBV6-3 and TRBJ2-5; D is ambiguous. Germline V gene data show CDR1 as MNHEY and CDR2 as SVGEGT. Trimming took 3 bases from V and 5 from J, leaving 19 bases between them. The CDR3 spans 16 residues.

V and J are TRBV30 and TRBJ1-3, with 7 bases identical to TRBD1. This CDR3 region has 12 residues. The V segment lost 4 bases and the J segment 8 bases; nucleotides outside the gene matches: 5. Looked up from germline, CDR1 is GTSNPN and CDR2 is SVGIG (reference sequence). In DNA form, the CDR3 reads TGTGCCTGGACTACAGGGGTTGACACCATATATTTT. Translation: CAWTTGVDTIYF.